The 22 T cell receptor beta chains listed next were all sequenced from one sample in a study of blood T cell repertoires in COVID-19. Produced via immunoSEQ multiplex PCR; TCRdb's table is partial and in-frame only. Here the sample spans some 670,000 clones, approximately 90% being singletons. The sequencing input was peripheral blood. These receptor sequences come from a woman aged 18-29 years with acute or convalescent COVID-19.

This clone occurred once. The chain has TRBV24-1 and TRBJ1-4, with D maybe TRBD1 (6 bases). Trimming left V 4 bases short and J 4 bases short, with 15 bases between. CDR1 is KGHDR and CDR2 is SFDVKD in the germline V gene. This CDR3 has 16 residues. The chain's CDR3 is CATSDRKGVGNEKLFF. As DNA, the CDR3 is TGTGCCACCAGTGACCGTAAGGGGGTCGGTAATGAAAAACTGTTTTTT.

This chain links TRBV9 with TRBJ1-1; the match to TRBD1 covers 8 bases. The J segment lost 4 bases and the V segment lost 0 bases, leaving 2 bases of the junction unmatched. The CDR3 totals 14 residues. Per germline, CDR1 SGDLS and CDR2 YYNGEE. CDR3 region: CASSVVGQGTEAFF. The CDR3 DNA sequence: TGTGCCAGCAGCGTAGTCGGACAGGGCACTGAAGCTTTCTTT.

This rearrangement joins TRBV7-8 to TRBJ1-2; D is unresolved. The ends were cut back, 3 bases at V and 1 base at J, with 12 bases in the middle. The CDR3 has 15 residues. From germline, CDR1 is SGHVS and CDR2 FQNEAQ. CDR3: CASSLAGIFNYGYTF. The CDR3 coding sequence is TGTGCCAGCAGCTTGGCCGGGATTTTTAACTATGGCTACACCTTC. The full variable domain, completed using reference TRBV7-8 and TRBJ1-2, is GAGVSQSPRYKVAKRGQDVALRCDPISGHVSLFWYQQALGQGPEFLTYFQNEAQLDKSGLPSDRFFAERPEGSVSTLKIQRTQQEDSAVYLCASSLAGIFNYGYTFGSGTRLTVV.

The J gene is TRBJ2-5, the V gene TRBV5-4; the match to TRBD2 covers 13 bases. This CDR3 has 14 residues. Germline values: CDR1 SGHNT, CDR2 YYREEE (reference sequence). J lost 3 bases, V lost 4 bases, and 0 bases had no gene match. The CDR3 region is CASSGTSGEETQYF. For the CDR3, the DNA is TGTGCCAGCAGCGGGACTAGCGGGGAAGAGACCCAGTACTTC.

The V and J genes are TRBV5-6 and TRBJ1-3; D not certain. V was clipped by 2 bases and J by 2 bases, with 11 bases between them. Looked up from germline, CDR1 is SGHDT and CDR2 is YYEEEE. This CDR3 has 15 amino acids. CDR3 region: CASSFYALAGNTIYF. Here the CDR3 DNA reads TGTGCCAGCAGCTTTTACGCGTTAGCTGGAAACACCATATATTTT.

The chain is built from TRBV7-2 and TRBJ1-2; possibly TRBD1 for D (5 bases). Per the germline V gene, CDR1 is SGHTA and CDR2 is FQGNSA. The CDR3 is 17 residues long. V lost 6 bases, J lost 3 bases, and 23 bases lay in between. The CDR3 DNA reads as TGTGCCAGCAGACAACGAGTGACAGACTTTGATGACTATGGCTACACCTTC. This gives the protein CASRQRVTDFDDYGYTF.

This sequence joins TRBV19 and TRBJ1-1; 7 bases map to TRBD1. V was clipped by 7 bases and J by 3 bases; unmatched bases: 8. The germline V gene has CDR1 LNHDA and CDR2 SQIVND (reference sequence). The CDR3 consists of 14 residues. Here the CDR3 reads CASTRQGKDTEAFF. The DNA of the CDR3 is TGTGCCAGTACCCGACAGGGAAAGGACACTGAAGCTTTCTTT. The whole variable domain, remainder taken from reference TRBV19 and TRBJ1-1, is DGGITQSPKYLFRKEGQNVTLSCEQNLNHDAMYWYRQDPGQGLRLIYYSQIVNDFQKGDIAEGYSVSREKKESFPLTVTSAQKNPTAFYLCASTRQGKDTEAFFGQGTRLTVV.

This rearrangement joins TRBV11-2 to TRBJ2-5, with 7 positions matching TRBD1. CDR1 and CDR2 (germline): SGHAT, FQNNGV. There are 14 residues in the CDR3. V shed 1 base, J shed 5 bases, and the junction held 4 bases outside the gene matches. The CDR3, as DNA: TGTGCCAGCAGCTTAGGAGGGGGCTTCGAGACCCAGTACTTC. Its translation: CASSLGGGFETQYF.

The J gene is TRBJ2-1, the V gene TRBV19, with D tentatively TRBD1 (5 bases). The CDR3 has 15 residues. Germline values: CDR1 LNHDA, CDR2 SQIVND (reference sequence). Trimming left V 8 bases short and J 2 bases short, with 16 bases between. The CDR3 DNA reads TGTGCCAGTCGTACCCAAGGGGCGGCCTACAATGAGCAGTTCTTC. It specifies CASRTQGAAYNEQFF.

Written as DNA, the CDR3 is TGTGCCAGCAGCCAATCCCGCGATCTGGGCTACACCTTC. It yields the protein CASSQSRDLGYTF. The chain joins TRBV3-1 (or the pseudogene TRBV3-2) to TRBJ1-2, with D unclear. With 2 bases removed from V and 8 bases from J, the gap between germline ends came to 12 bases. This CDR3 is 13 amino acids long. The germline gives CDR1 LGHDT, CDR2 YNNKEL (reference sequence).

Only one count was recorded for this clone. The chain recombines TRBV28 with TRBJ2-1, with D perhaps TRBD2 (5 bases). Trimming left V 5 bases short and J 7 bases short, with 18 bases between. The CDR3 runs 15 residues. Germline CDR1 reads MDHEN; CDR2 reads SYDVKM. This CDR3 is CASSTDLSRSNEQFF. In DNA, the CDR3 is TGTGCCAGCAGTACGGACTTGTCTCGTTCAAATGAGCAGTTCTTC.

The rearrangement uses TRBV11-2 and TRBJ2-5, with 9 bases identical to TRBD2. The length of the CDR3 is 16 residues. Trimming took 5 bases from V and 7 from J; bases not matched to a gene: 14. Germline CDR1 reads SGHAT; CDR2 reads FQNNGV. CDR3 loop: CASSPVVAGGSGTQYF. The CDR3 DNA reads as TGTGCCAGCAGCCCGGTCGTGGCGGGGGGGTCAGGGACCCAGTACTTC.

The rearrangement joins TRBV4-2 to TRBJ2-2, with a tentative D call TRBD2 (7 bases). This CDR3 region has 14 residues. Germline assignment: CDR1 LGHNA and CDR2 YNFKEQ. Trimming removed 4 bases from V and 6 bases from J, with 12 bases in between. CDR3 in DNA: TGTGCCAGCAGCCTTCGGGGGGCCGCCGGGGAGCTGTTTTTT. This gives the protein CASSLRGAAGELFF.

The CDR3 reads CASRRQGGGYTF. In DNA, the CDR3 is TGTGCCAGCAGACGACAGGGCGGGGGCTACACCTTC. This sequence joins TRBV6-5 and TRBJ1-2, with 7 nucleotides matching TRBD1. V shed 6 bases and J 8 bases; nucleotides not matched to a gene: 6. The CDR3 length is 12 residues. The germline CDR1 and CDR2 sequences are MNHEY and SVGAGI.

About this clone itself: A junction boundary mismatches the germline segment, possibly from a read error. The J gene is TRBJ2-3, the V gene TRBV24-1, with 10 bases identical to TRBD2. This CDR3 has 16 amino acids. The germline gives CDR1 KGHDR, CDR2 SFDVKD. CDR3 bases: TGTGCCACCAGGGATTCCTTAGCGGGGGGTACAGCTACGCAGTATTTT. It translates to CATRDSLAGGTATQYF.

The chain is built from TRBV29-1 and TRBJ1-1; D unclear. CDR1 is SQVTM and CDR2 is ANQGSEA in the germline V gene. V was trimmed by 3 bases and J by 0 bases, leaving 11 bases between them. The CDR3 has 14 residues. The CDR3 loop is CSVEWADMNTEAFF. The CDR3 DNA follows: TGCAGCGTTGAGTGGGCAGACATGAACACTGAAGCTTTCTTT.

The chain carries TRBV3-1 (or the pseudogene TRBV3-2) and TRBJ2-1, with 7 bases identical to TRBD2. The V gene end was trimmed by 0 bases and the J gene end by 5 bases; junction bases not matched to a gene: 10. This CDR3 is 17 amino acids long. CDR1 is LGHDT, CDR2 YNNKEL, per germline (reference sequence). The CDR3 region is CASSQDPQRGDDNEQFF. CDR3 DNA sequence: TGTGCCAGCAGCCAAGATCCGCAGCGGGGAGACGACAATGAGCAGTTCTTC.

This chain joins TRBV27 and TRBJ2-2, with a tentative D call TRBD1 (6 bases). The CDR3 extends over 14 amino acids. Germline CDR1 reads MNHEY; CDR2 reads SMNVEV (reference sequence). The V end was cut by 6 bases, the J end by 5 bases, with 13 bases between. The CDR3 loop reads CASRQYRETGELFF. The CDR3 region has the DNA TGTGCCAGCAGACAGTACAGGGAGACCGGGGAGCTGTTTTTT.

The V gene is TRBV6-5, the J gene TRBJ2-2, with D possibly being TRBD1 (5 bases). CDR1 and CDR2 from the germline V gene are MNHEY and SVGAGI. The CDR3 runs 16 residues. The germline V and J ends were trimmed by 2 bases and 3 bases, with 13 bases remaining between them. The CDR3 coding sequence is TGTGCCAGCAGTTACGGGGCCAGGATTGACACCGGGGAGCTGTTTTTT. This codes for CASSYGARIDTGELFF.

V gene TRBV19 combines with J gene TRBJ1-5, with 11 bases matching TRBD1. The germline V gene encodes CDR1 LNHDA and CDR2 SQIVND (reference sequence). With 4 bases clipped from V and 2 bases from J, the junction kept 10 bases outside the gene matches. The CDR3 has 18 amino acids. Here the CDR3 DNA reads TGTGCCAGTAGTAAGGGGGGACAGGGGGATAGTGGCAATCAGCCCCAGCATTTT. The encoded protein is CASSKGGQGDSGNQPQHF.

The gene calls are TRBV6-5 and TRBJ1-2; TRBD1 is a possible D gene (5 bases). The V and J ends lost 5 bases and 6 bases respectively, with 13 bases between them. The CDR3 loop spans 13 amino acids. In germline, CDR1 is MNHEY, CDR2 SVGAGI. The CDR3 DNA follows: TGTGCCAGCAGTCAGGGTATAGTAGATGGCTACACCTTC. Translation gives CASSQGIVDGYTF.

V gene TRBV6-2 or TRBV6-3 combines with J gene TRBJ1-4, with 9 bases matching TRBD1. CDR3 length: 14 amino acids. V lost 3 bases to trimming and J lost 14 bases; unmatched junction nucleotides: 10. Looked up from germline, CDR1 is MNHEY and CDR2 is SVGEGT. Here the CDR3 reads CASSYTGGRSWLFF. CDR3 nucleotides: TGTGCCAGCAGTTATACAGGGGGCCGTTCTTGGCTGTTTTTT.